The entry that follows covers one T cell receptor beta chain sequence. The data derive from a study of control samples from healthy donors and cancer patients. The length of the CDR3 is 17 residues. CDR1 and CDR2 from the germline V gene are SGHNT and YYREEE (reference sequence). V gave up 2 bases and J gave up 6 bases; unmatched junction bases: 6. Assay: immunoSEQ multiplex PCR; the TCRdb copy retains only in-frame clones and omits some. The sample consists of around 120,000 clones, approximately 89% of them appearing once. This receptor was obtained from a man aged 55 to 69 in good health. Sequenced input: blood. V gene TRBV5-4 combines with J gene TRBJ2-4; TRBD2 matches at 15 bases. This CDR3 is CASSFGLAGGLGNIQYF. The CDR3 nucleotides are TGTGCCAGCAGCTTCGGACTAGCGGGGGGGCTAGGAAACATTCAGTACTTC.